Below are 11 T cell receptor beta chains sequenced from a single sample in a study of cytomegalovirus exposure and HLA in healthy donors. PCR involved 60 Vbeta and 13 Jbeta primers. Profiling relied on immunoSEQ multiplex PCR, and the TCRdb table lists in-frame clones only, not all of them. Counted here are 150,000 to 200,000 clones, about 80% occurring once; the ten biggest clones make up 1.1%. The sequenced material came from PBMCs. The origin of the receptors is a woman aged 40-49 years in good health and CMV-seronegative.

The CDR3 protein is CASSVGTSGISTDTQYF. The DNA for the CDR3 is TGTGCCAGCAGCGTAGGGACTAGCGGGATTAGCACAGATACGCAGTATTTT. The chain links TRBV9 to TRBJ2-3; 12 nucleotides match TRBD2. V lost 0 bases, J lost 0 bases, and 2 bases stayed unmatched. The CDR3 is 17 residues long. Germline V lookup: CDR1 SGDLS, CDR2 YYNGEE.

The gene calls are TRBV7-9 and TRBJ2-7; TRBD2 is a possible D gene (6 bases). The ends were cut back, 3 bases at V and 4 bases at J, with 22 bases in the middle. This CDR3 region has 17 residues. Germline V gene sequence: CDR1 SEHNR, CDR2 FQNEAQ (reference sequence). The chain's CDR3 is CASSLGGSLVRRYEQYF. CDR3 DNA sequence: TGTGCCAGCAGCTTGGGAGGTAGCCTAGTTCGGAGGTACGAGCAGTACTTC.

The chain recombines TRBV2 with TRBJ1-4; 7 bases align to TRBD1. The CDR3 extends over 13 amino acids. V was pared by 5 bases and J by 10 bases, with 7 bases of the junction left unmatched. Per germline, CDR1 SNHLY and CDR2 FYNNEI. For the CDR3, the DNA is TGTGCCAGCAGTACAGGGGAAGACGGAAAACTGTTTTTT. It specifies CASSTGEDGKLFF.

The chain employs TRBV7-2 and TRBJ1-1, with no clear D. The CDR3 is 15 residues long. V was trimmed by 1 base and J by 1 base, leaving 10 bases between them. CDR1 SGHTA and CDR2 FQGNSA come from the germline V gene. In DNA, the CDR3 is TGTGCCAGCAGCTTAGGGTCTACCGGGAACACTGAAGCTTTCTTT. Its translation: CASSLGSTGNTEAFF.

V gene TRBV4-3 combines with J gene TRBJ2-2, with 8 positions matching TRBD2. CDR3 size: 19 residues. V lost 0 bases and J lost 6; bases outside the gene matches: 15. Germline CDR1 and CDR2: LGHNA and YSLEER. For the CDR3, the DNA is TGCGCCAGCAGCCAAGAGGCGGTAATCGCAGCTAGCGGGCCCGGGGAGCTGTTTTTT. This codes for CASSQEAVIAASGPGELFF.

J is TRBJ2-3 and V is TRBV9; possible D gene TRBD1, 6 bases. The V end was cut by 1 base, the J end by 0 bases, with 12 bases between. In germline, CDR1 is SGDLS, CDR2 YYNGEE. CDR3 length equals 16 residues. The CDR3 DNA reads as TGTGCCAGCAGCGTACTGGGGACAATCAGCACAGATACGCAGTATTTT. Its protein is CASSVLGTISTDTQYF.

Note on this clone: The same CDR3 also results from other DNA sequences found in this sample. The J gene is TRBJ1-1, the V gene TRBV5-1; D gene ambiguous. V was cut by 0 bases and J by 3 bases, with 12 bases left in between. The germline CDR1 and CDR2 sequences are SGHRS and YFSETQ. The CDR3 length is 15 residues. The CDR3 nucleotides read TGCGCCAGCAGCTTGGTACGCGGCCGCGACACTGAAGCTTTCTTT. Translation gives CASSLVRGRDTEAFF.

V usage is TRBV30 and J usage is TRBJ1-1, with TRBD1 matching 11 bases. CDR1 GTSNPN and CDR2 SVGIG come from the germline V gene (reference sequence). Trimming removed 8 bases from V and 0 bases from J; junction bases left unmatched: 2. The CDR3 runs 13 residues. CDR3 sequence reads: CAMGQGVNTEAFF. DNA for the CDR3: TGTGCCATGGGACAGGGGGTGAACACTGAAGCTTTCTTT.

This clone was found a few times. The rearrangement uses TRBV7-6 and TRBJ1-5; D gene uncertain. V was trimmed by 0 bases and J by 5 bases, leaving 5 bases between them. The germline V gene encodes CDR1 SGHVS and CDR2 FNYEAQ. The CDR3 totals 13 residues. The CDR3 here is CASSLAADQPQHF. In DNA form, the CDR3 reads TGTGCCAGCAGCTTAGCGGCGGATCAGCCCCAGCATTTT.

This clone was counted a few times. V usage is TRBV7-2 and J usage is TRBJ2-3, with D maybe TRBD1 (5 bases). The ends were cut back, 1 base at V and 0 bases at J, with 8 bases in the middle. This CDR3 has 15 amino acids. Germline CDR1 and CDR2: SGHTA and FQGNSA. The CDR3 protein is CASSLDTGSTDTQYF. The CDR3 nucleotides read TGTGCCAGCAGCTTAGACACAGGCAGCACAGATACGCAGTATTTT.

V and J are TRBV2 and TRBJ1-4; perhaps TRBD1 as D (6 bases). From germline, CDR1 is SNHLY and CDR2 FYNNEI. The V gene lost 5 bases and the J gene lost 0 bases, with 16 bases spanning the gap. This CDR3 is built from 17 residues. CDR3 DNA: TGTGCCAGCAGTCCCTGGGGGGGCGCGGCAACTAATGAAAAACTGTTTTTT. Translation gives CASSPWGGAATNEKLFF.